The rows below give T cell receptor beta chains drawn from one sample of a study of cytomegalovirus exposure and HLA in healthy donors. Sequenced by immunoSEQ multiplex PCR; TCRdb stores in-frame clones only, minus some. The table records some 150,000 clones, roughly 83% of them present only once. Material: PBMCs. Receptor source: a young man in good health and CMV-seropositive. Both conserved end residues are part of each CDR3. The D gene is left open where the match is weak.

J,D,V,DNA,CDR3
TRBJ2-7,NA,TRBV6-1,TGTGCCAGCACTCTTGGTGTTGGAGACTACGAGCAGTACTTC,CASTLGVGDYEQYF
TRBJ1-4,NA,TRBV28,TGTGCCAGCCTGGGAGGTGAAAAACTGTTTTTT,CASLGGEKLFF
TRBJ2-2,NA,TRBV6-4,TGTGCCAGCAGTGCCGGGAACACCGGGGAGCTGTTTTTT,CASSAGNTGELFF
TRBJ2-3,TRBD2,TRBV5-4,TGTGCCAGCAGAGGACTAGCGGGAGATGATACGCAGTATTTT,CASRGLAGDDTQYF
TRBJ2-6,NA,TRBV19,TGTGCCAGCTCAATGGGGACCAGGGGGGTCTCTGGGGCCAACGTCCTGACTTTC,CASSMGTRGVSGANVLTF
TRBJ1-2,NA,TRBV7-6,TGTGCCAGCAGCTTAGGAGGGTCCAGGGGATTTTATGGCTACACCTTC,CASSLGGSRGFYGYTF
TRBJ2-1,NA,TRBV5-1,TGCGCCAGCAGCTTAGACGGGAGCTCCTACAATGAGCAGTTCTTC,CASSLDGSSYNEQFF
TRBJ2-7,NA,TRBV6-1,TGTGCCAGCAGTCAAATGATACAGGGCTACGAGCAGTACTTC,CASSQMIQGYEQYF
TRBJ1-2,NA,TRBV4-1,TGCGCCAGCAGCCAAGACAGGGCCTATGGCTACACCTTC,CASSQDRAYGYTF
TRBJ1-3,NA,TRBV14,TGTGCCAGCAGCATTGGACACATCTCTGGAAACACCATATATTTT,CASSIGHISGNTIYF
TRBJ2-1,NA,TRBV7-8,TGTGCCAGCAGCTCCGGTGAGCAGTTCTTC,CASSSGEQFF
TRBJ2-7,NA,TRBV6-1,TGTGCCAGCAGGGGGACGGGGGACGAGCAGTACTTC,CASRGTGDEQYF
TRBJ2-1,NA,TRBV11-2,TGTGCCAGCAGCTTGGGGACACCTGAGCAGTTCTTC,CASSLGTPEQFF
TRBJ1-1,TRBD1,TRBV4-3,TGCGCCAGCAGCCAGGTGACAGGGGGCAACACTGAAGCTTTCTTT,CASSQVTGGNTEAFF
TRBJ2-5,TRBD1,TRBV2,TGTGCCAGCAGTGCGTTTTCACAGGGGCGTGAGACCCAGTACTTC,CASSAFSQGRETQYF
TRBJ2-5,TRBD1,TRBV5-1,TGCGCCAGCAGCTTGGAAGGGGGCTACGGGGAGACCCAGTACTTC,CASSLEGGYGETQYF
TRBJ2-1,TRBD1,TRBV11-2,TGTGCCAGCAGCTTAGTTGGTAGGGGGCTCCACAATGAGCAGTTCTTC,CASSLVGRGLHNEQFF
TRBJ2-7,TRBD1,TRBV30,TGTGCCTGGAGTGGAGGGACAGGCCCCTACGAGCAGTACTTC,CAWSGGTGPYEQYF
TRBJ2-3,TRBD2,TRBV5-6,TGTGCCAGCAGCGCTGGGACTAGCGGGGGAGATACGCAGTATTTT,CASSAGTSGGDTQYF
TRBJ2-3,TRBD1,TRBV6-1,TGTGCCAGCAGTGTCCGGGACAGGGGTGCAGATACGCAGTATTTT,CASSVRDRGADTQYF
TRBJ1-5,NA,TRBV2,TGTGCCAGCAGTCTAGAGGGTCTAAATCAGCCCCAGCATTTT,CASSLEGLNQPQHF
TRBJ1-2,TRBD1,TRBV9,TGTGCCAGCAGCCCTTCGACAGGGGACTATGGCTACACCTTC,CASSPSTGDYGYTF